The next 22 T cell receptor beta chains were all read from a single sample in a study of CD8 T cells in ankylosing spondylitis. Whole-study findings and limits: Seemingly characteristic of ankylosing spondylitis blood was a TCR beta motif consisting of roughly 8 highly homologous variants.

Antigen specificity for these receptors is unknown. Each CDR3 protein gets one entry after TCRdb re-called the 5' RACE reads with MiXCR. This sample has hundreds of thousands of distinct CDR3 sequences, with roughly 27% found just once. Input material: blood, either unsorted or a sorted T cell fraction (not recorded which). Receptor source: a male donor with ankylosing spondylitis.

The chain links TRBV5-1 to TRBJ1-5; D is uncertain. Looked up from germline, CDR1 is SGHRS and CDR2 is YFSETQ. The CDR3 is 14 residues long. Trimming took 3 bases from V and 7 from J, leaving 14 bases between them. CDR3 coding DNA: TGCGCCAGCAGCTCGGATCTGGGCGGCCAGCCCCAGCATTTT. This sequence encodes CASSSDLGGQPQHF.

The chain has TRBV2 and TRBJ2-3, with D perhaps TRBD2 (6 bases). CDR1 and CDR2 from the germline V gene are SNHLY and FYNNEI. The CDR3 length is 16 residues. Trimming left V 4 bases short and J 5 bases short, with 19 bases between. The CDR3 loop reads CASSVNGLPRGDTQYF. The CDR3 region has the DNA TGTGCCAGCAGTGTCAACGGACTACCCCGGGGAGATACGCAGTATTTT. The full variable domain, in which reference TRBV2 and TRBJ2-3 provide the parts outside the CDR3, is EPEVTQTPSHQVTQMGQEVILRCVPISNHLYFYWYRQILGQKVEFLVSFYNNEISEKSEIFDDQFSVERPDGSNFTLKIRSTKLEDSAMYFCASSVNGLPRGDTQYFGPGTRLTVL.

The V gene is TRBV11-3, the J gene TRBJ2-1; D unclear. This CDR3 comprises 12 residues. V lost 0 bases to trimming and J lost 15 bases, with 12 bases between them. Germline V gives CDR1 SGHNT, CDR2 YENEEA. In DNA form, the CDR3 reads TGTGCCAGCAGCTTAGATTGGGCTAGACTGTTCTTC. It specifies CASSLDWARLFF.

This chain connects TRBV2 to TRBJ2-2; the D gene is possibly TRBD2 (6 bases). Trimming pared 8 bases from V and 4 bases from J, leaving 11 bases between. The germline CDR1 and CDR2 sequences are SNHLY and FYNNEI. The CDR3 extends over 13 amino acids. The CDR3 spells CASGRESTGELFF. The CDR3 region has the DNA TGTGCCAGCGGACGGGAGTCCACCGGGGAGCTGTTTTTT. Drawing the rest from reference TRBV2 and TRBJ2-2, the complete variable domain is EPEVTQTPSHQVTQMGQEVILRCVPISNHLYFYWYRQILGQKVEFLVSFYNNEISEKSEIFDDQFSVERPDGSNFTLKIRSTKLEDSAMYFCASGRESTGELFFGEGSRLTVL.

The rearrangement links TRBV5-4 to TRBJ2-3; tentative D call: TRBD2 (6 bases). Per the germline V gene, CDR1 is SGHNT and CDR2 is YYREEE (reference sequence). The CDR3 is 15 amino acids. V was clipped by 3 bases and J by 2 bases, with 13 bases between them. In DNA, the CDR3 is TGTGCCAGCAGCTCCGGGACTGCCCCCACAGATACGCAGTATTTT. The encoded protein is CASSSGTAPTDTQYF.

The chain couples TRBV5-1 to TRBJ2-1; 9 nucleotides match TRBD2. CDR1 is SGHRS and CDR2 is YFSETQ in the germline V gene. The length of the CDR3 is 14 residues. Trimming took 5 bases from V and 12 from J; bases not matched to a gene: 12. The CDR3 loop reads CASSSTSGPFGQFF. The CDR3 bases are TGCGCCAGCAGTTCGACTAGCGGCCCCTTCGGGCAGTTCTTC.

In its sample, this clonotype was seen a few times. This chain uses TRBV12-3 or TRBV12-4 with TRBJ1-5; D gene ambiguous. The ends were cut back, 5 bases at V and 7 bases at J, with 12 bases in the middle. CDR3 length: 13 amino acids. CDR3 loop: CASSISLDQPQHF. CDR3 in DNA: TGTGCCAGCAGTATCAGTTTGGACCAGCCCCAGCATTTT.

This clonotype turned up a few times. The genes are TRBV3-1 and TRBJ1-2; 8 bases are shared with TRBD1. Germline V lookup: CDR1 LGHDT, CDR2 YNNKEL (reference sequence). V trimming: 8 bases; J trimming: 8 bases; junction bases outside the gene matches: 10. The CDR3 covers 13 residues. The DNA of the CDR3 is TGTGCCAGCGCATCCCAGACAGGGGAAGGCTACACCTTC. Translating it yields CASASQTGEGYTF. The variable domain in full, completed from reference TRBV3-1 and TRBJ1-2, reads DTAVSQTPKYLVTQMGNDKSIKCEQNLGHDTMYWYKQDSKKFLKIMFSYNNKELIINETVPNRFSPKSPDKAHLNLHINSLELGDSAVYFCASASQTGEGYTFGSGTRLTVV.

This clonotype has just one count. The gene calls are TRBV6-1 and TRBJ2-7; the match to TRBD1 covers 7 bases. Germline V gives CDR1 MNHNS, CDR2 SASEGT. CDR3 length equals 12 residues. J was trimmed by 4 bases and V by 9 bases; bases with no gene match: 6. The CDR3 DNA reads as TGTGCCAGTGACAGGGATGGTTACGAGCAGTACGTC. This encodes CASDRDGYEQYV.

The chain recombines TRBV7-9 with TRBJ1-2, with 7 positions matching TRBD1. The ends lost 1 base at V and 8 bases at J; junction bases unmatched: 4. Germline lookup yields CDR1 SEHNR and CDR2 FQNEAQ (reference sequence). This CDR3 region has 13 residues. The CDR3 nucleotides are TGTGCCAGCAGCTTAGACAGGGGCCACGGCTACACCTTC. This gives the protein CASSLDRGHGYTF.

The CDR3 DNA follows: TGCAGTGCTTGGGACCGGGGTAATTCACCCCTCCACTTT. It encodes CSAWDRGNSPLHF. This chain connects TRBV20-1 to TRBJ1-6; D possibly corresponds to TRBD1 (5 bases). This CDR3 comprises 13 residues. The V end lost 5 bases, the J end lost 6 bases, and 11 bases lay between the germline ends. Germline V lookup: CDR1 DFQATT, CDR2 SNEGSKA (reference sequence).

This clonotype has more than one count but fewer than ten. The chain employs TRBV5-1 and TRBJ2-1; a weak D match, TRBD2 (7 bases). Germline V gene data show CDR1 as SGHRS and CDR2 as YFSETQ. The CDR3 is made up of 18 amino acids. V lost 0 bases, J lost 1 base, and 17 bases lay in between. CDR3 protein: CASSLAPKGGASYNEQFF. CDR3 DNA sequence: TGCGCCAGCAGCTTGGCCCCCAAGGGGGGGGCGTCCTACAATGAGCAGTTCTTC.

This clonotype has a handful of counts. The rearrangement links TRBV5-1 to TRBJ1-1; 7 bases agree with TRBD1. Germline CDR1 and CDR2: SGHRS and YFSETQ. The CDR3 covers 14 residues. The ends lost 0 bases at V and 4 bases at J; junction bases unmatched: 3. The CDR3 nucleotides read TGCGCCAGCAGCTTGGTCAGGGGGGGCACTGAAGCTTTCTTT. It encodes CASSLVRGGTEAFF.

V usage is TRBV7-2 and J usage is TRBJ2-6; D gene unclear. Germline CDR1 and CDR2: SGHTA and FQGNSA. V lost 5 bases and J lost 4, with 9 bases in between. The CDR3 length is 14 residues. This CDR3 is CASSPQQGANVLTF. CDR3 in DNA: TGTGCCAGCAGCCCACAGCAGGGGGCCAACGTCCTGACTTTC.

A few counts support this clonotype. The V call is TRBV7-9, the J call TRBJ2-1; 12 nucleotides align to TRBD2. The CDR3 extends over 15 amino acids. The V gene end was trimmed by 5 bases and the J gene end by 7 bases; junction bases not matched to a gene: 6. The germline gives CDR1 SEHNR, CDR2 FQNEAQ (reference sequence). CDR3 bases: TGTGCCAGCAGCCCCGCGCTAGCGGGAGGGAATGAGCAGTTCTTC. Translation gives CASSPALAGGNEQFF.

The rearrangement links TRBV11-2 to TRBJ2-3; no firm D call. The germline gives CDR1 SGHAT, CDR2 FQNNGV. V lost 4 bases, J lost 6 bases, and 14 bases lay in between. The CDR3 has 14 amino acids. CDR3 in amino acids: CASSSQPDADTQYF. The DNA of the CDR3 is TGTGCCAGCAGCTCACAACCGGACGCGGATACGCAGTATTTT.

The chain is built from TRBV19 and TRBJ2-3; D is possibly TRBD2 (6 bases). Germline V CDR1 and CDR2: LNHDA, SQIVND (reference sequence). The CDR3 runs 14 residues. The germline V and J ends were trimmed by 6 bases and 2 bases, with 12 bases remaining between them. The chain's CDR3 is CASRRDFFTDTQYF. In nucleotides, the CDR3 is TGTGCCAGTAGACGGGACTTTTTCACAGATACGCAGTATTTT. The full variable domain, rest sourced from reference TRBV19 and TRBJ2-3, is DGGITQSPKYLFRKEGQNVTLSCEQNLNHDAMYWYRQDPGQGLRLIYYSQIVNDFQKGDIAEGYSVSREKKESFPLTVTSAQKNPTAFYLCASRRDFFTDTQYFGPGTRLTVL.

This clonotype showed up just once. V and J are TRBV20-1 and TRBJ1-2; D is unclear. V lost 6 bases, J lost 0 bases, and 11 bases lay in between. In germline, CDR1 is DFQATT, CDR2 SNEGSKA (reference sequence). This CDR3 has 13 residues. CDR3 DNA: TGCAGTGCCCCGGACTTTCCTAACTATGGCTACACCTTC. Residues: CSAPDFPNYGYTF.

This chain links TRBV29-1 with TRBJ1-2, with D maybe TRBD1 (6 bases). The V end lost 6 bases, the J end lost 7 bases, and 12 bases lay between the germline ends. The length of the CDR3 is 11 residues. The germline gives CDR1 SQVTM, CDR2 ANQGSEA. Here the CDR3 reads CSVLGASGYTF. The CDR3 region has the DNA TGCAGCGTCCTGGGGGCTAGTGGCTACACCTTC.

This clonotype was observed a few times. The CDR3 DNA follows: TGTGCCAGCGAGTGGGCCGTGAACACTGAAGCTTTCTTT. It specifies CASEWAVNTEAFF. The V and J genes are TRBV7-2 and TRBJ1-1, with unresolved D. Trimming shortened V by 8 bases and J by 0 bases, and 10 bases separated the two germline ends. CDR1 and CDR2 from the germline V gene are SGHTA and FQGNSA. This CDR3 has 13 residues.

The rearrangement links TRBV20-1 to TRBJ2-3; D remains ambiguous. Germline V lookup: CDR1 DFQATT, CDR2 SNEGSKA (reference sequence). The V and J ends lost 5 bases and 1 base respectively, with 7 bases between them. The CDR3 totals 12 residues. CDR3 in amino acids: CSAWHGTDTQYF. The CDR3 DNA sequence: TGCAGTGCTTGGCATGGCACAGATACGCAGTATTTT.

The CDR3 coding sequence is TGTGCCAGCAAACCCCCGAAACCCCCCGGAGCCTACGAGCAGTACTTC. Translation gives CASKPPKPPGAYEQYF. The V gene is TRBV6-4, the J gene TRBJ2-7; D not resolved. V dropped 7 bases and J dropped 2 bases, with 21 bases sitting between them. CDR3 length: 16 residues. Looked up from germline, CDR1 is MRHNA and CDR2 is SNTAGT.